Below, 17 T cell receptor beta chains from the same sample are listed, as sequenced in a study of graft-versus-host responses after intestinal transplantation. Sequencing used immunoSEQ multiplex PCR; TCRdb keeps in-frame clones, though not all of them. Among tens of thousands of clones listed, about 90% were seen once. This sample comprised PBMCs, obtained 98 days after intestinal transplantation. The receptors shown here come from a human patient who received an intestinal transplant, so some T cells may come from the graft donor.

This sequence joins TRBV7-9 and TRBJ2-7, with TRBD1 identical over 9 bases. The CDR3 spans 15 residues. V lost 5 bases, J lost 5 bases, and 10 bases stayed unmatched. Per the germline V gene, CDR1 is SEHNR and CDR2 is FQNEAQ (reference sequence). For the CDR3, the DNA is TGTGCCAGCAGCCCCCGGGACAGGGTAGTAGACGAGCAGTACTTC. Encoded protein: CASSPRDRVVDEQYF.

The J gene is TRBJ2-1, the V gene TRBV7-2, with D uncertain. The CDR3 has 16 amino acids. The V end lost 0 bases, the J end lost 0 bases, and 9 bases lay between the germline ends. The germline gives CDR1 SGHTA, CDR2 FQGNSA. CDR3 in amino acids: CASSLAPVVSYNEQFF. In DNA form, the CDR3 reads TGTGCCAGCAGCTTAGCGCCCGTAGTCTCCTACAATGAGCAGTTCTTC.

V gene TRBV6-5 combines with J gene TRBJ2-1; a weak D match, TRBD2 (5 bases). Trimming shortened V by 7 bases and J by 3 bases, and 16 bases separated the two germline ends. CDR3 length equals 15 residues. The germline V gene encodes CDR1 MNHEY and CDR2 SVGAGI. This CDR3 reads CASKPGSGGYNEQFF. The CDR3 region has the DNA TGTGCCAGCAAACCGGGTTCCGGAGGCTACAATGAGCAGTTCTTC.

V is TRBV4-1 and J is TRBJ2-1; 9 bases are a match to TRBD1. Germline assignment: CDR1 MGHRA and CDR2 YSYEKL. The CDR3 consists of 16 residues. V shed 3 bases, J shed 9 bases, and the junction held 12 bases outside the gene matches. The CDR3 coding sequence is TGCGCCAGCAGCCAGACACAGGGGGCACTTTGGGGTGAGCAGTTCTTC. Translated, it gives CASSQTQGALWGEQFF.

The V call is TRBV6-1, the J call TRBJ2-7, with D unclear. The CDR3 spans 15 residues. From germline, CDR1 is MNHNS and CDR2 SASEGT. V was pared by 2 bases and J by 3 bases, with 14 bases between. This CDR3 reads CASSERQYQDYEQYF. Here the CDR3 DNA reads TGTGCCAGCAGTGAAAGGCAATATCAGGACTACGAGCAGTACTTC.

The chain joins TRBV9 to TRBJ2-5, with TRBD2 matching 7 bases. Germline V gene sequence: CDR1 SGDLS, CDR2 YYNGEE. The CDR3 contains 16 residues. The J segment lost 0 bases and the V segment lost 2 bases, leaving 7 bases of the junction unmatched. CDR3 amino acids: CASSVSSGPDQETQYF. The CDR3 DNA is TGTGCCAGCAGCGTCTCTAGCGGACCCGACCAAGAGACCCAGTACTTC. Based on the CDR3 plus reference TRBV9 and TRBJ2-5, the full variable domain is DSGVTQTPKHLITATGQRVTLRCSPRSGDLSVYWYQQSLDQGLQFLIQYYNGEERAKGNILERFSAQQFPDLHSELNLSSLELGDSALYFCASSVSSGPDQETQYFGPGTRLLVL.

This clone came up a few times. The genes are TRBV6-1 and TRBJ2-1; tentative D call: TRBD2 (6 bases). Germline values: CDR1 MNHNS, CDR2 SASEGT. The CDR3 runs to 15 residues. V shed 2 bases and J shed 0 bases, with 8 bases lying between them. This chain's CDR3 is CASSERDSSYNEQFF. CDR3 DNA: TGTGCCAGCAGTGAACGGGACTCCTCCTACAATGAGCAGTTCTTC.

This clone was detected only once. CDR3: CASSQEGRSSGRPYEQYF. The DNA of the CDR3 is TGTGCCAGCAGCCAAGAGGGCCGTTCTAGCGGGAGACCCTACGAGCAGTACTTC. The chain links TRBV4-2 to TRBJ2-7; TRBD2 matches at 10 bases. CDR3 length equals 18 residues. The V gene end was trimmed by 0 bases and the J gene end by 2 bases; junction bases not matched to a gene: 10. CDR1 is LGHNA, CDR2 YNFKEQ, per germline.

The chain links TRBV19 to TRBJ1-2; TRBD1 matches 7 bases. Germline values: CDR1 LNHDA, CDR2 SQIVND (reference sequence). The V gene end was trimmed by 6 bases and the J gene end by 8 bases; junction bases not matched to a gene: 18. CDR3 length: 16 residues. The CDR3 DNA sequence: TGTGCCAGTAGCCCCGATAGGGGAGGGGGCGTACGCGGCTACACCTTC. This encodes CASSPDRGGGVRGYTF.

The chain employs TRBV28 and TRBJ1-4; D gene unclear. This CDR3 comprises 14 residues. In germline, CDR1 is MDHEN, CDR2 SYDVKM. V lost 3 bases, J lost 8 bases, and 13 bases lay in between. The CDR3 here is CASSFLRGGEKLFF. DNA of the CDR3: TGTGCCAGCAGTTTTTTACGGGGTGGGGAAAAACTGTTTTTT.

The V gene is TRBV5-1, the J gene TRBJ2-4; 7 bases fit TRBD1. The V segment lost 4 bases and the J segment 5 bases; nucleotides outside the gene matches: 3. CDR1 SGHRS and CDR2 YFSETQ come from the germline V gene. This CDR3 comprises 13 residues. CDR3: CASSLGTENIQYF. The CDR3 DNA is TGCGCCAGCAGCCTAGGGACAGAAAACATTCAGTACTTC.

The CDR3 spells CASRVPAMNTEAFF. The DNA of the CDR3 is TGTGCCAGCAGGGTACCGGCCATGAACACTGAAGCTTTCTTT. The chain carries TRBV28 and TRBJ1-1; D gene uncertain. This CDR3 contains 14 residues. The germline V gene encodes CDR1 MDHEN and CDR2 SYDVKM. Trimming removed 6 bases at V and 0 bases at J, with 11 bases between.

The chain uses TRBV5-4 and TRBJ1-4, with a weak D call TRBD1 (5 bases). The germline gives CDR1 SGHNT, CDR2 YYREEE (reference sequence). The CDR3 consists of 14 residues. With 4 bases removed from V and 8 bases from J, the gap between germline ends came to 15 bases. CDR3 sequence reads: CASSPGGLEEKLFF. The CDR3 bases are TGTGCCAGCAGCCCCGGGGGGTTGGAAGAAAAACTGTTTTTT.

This clone was seen once. This chain links TRBV4-1 with TRBJ1-3; D is ambiguous. V gave up 0 bases and J gave up 0 bases, with 6 bases separating them. The CDR3 spans 15 residues. Per the germline V gene, CDR1 is MGHRA and CDR2 is YSYEKL. CDR3 coding DNA: TGCGCCAGCAGCCAAGAACGGGGCTCTGGAAACACCATATATTTT. It specifies CASSQERGSGNTIYF.

The rearrangement links TRBV19 to TRBJ2-1; D is tentatively TRBD1 or TRBD2 (7 bases each). Germline V CDR1 and CDR2: LNHDA, SQIVND (reference sequence). Trimming left V 7 bases short and J 7 bases short, with 14 bases between. CDR3 length: 13 amino acids. As DNA, the CDR3 is TGTGCCAGTACCAGGGGGAGGGGAAATGAGCAGTTCTTC. This gives the protein CASTRGRGNEQFF.

This clone appeared a few times. V is TRBV6-1 and J is TRBJ1-5; 9 positions agree with TRBD1. This CDR3 contains 14 residues. Germline CDR1 MNHNS, CDR2 SASEGT. With V trimmed by 5 bases and J by 4 bases, 3 bases remained unmatched. DNA for the CDR3: TGTGCCAGCAGTTTTGGACAGGGGAATCAGCCCCAGCATTTT. It is translated as CASSFGQGNQPQHF.

The V call is TRBV18, the J call TRBJ2-1; D perhaps matches TRBD2 (8 bases). Germline loops: CDR1 KGHSH, CDR2 LQKENI. Deletions cut 1 base from V and 4 bases from J, with 29 bases between. The CDR3 loop spans 21 amino acids. CDR3 coding DNA: TGTGCCAGCTCACCACATGTGACAGGGCAGCTAGCGGGTAAGAAATACAATGAGCAGTTCTTC. This gives the protein CASSPHVTGQLAGKKYNEQFF.